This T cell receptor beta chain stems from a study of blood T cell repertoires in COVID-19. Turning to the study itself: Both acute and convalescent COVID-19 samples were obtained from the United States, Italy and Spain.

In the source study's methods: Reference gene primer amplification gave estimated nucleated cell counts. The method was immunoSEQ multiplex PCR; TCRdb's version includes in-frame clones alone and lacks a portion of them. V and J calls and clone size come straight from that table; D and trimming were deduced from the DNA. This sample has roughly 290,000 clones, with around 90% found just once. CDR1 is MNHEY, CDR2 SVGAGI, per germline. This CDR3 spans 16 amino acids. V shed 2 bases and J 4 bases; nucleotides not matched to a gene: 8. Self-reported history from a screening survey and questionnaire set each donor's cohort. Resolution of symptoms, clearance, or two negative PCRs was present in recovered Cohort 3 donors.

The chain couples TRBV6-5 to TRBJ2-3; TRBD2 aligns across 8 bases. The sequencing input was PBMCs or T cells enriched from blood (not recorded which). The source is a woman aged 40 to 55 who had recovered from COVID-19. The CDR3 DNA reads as TGTGCCAGCAGTTACACAGCGGGAGTGAGCTCAGATACGCAGTATTTT. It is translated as CASSYTAGVSSDTQYF.